The present T cell receptor (beta chain) was sequenced within a study of regulatory T cells in long-lasting Graves disease. Indicated time point: newly diagnosed GD, antithyroid drugs for less than 3 months. The authors made the TCR library using RNA they extracted from PBMCs. This clonotype was picked up one time. The antigen remains unidentified. An end of the junction differs from the germline gene, which may be a read error. The germline CDR1 and CDR2 sequences are SGHAT and FQDESV (reference sequence). The CDR3 runs 11 residues. Library construction for TCR beta used iRepertoire HTBI primers and Arm-PCR of CDR3 regions. TCRdb redid the calling of the multiplex PCR reads with MiXCR, one entry per CDR3 protein. The sample lists approximately 470,000 distinct CDR3 sequences; roughly 16% were seen once. Whole-study results and caveats: Persistent disease was associated with favored TRBV28 usage and with favored use of TRBJ1-2 and TRBJ2-5.

These data also featured in a second study, about T cells in Graves' hyperthyroidism and ophthalmopathy. That paper adds: Absence of ophthalmopathy progression within 18 months defined stable Graves' hyperthyroidism.

The receptor's source is a man in his forties with Graves disease. The V gene is TRBV11-1, the J gene TRBJ2-7; D ambiguous. This specimen consisted of peripheral blood mononuclear cells (PBMCs), obtained at new diagnosis, from a patient treated with antithyroid drugs. In nucleotides, the CDR3 is TGTGCCAGCAGCTTATTGAACGAGCAGTGCTTC. Translating gives CASSLLNEQCF.